These T cell receptor beta chains were read from a single sample in a study of T cells in Graves' hyperthyroidism and ophthalmopathy. Using its own MiXCR run on the multiplex PCR reads, TCRdb lists one record per CDR3 protein. The sample lists roughly 500,000 distinct CDR3 sequences, around a fifth seen once, with around 50% in the top ten. Sequencing input: blood. Receptors originate from a woman aged 70-85 years with Graves' ophthalmopathy. Both conserved end residues are part of each CDR3. A D gene is named only where the DNA matches it firmly. The size field is filled for only some rows; it gives once, few, many or a size class.

many	TRBV28	TRBJ1-1	.	TGTGCCAGCAGTTCCCCCGGTGGGAACACTGAAGCTTTCTTT	CASSSPGGNTEAFF
many	TRBV28	TRBJ2-5	TRBD1	TGTGCCATCCAGTTTGCCAGGGGGTTAGGCCAAGAGACCCAGTACTTC	CAIQFARGLGQETQYF
.	TRBV6-1	TRBJ1-1	.	TGTGCCAGCAGTCGGATGACAGGAACGAACACTGAAGCTTTCTTT	CASSRMTGTNTEAFF
many	TRBV28	TRBJ2-1	.	TGTGCCAGCAGTTTAAGCTCCTACAATGAGCAGTTCTTC	CASSLSSYNEQFF
.	TRBV19	TRBJ2-1	TRBD1	TGTGCCAGTAGCCTGACAGGGGACAGATCCAATGAGCAGTTCTTC	CASSLTGDRSNEQFF
.	TRBV19	TRBJ2-3	TRBD1	TGTGCCAGTAGGGGGACAGGGAAGGGCACAGATACGCAGTATTTT	CASRGTGKGTDTQYF
.	TRBV29-1	TRBJ2-3	.	TGCAGCGTTGCAAGGAGCACAGATACGCAGTATTTT	CSVARSTDTQYF
.	TRBV9	TRBJ1-1	.	TGTGCCAGCAGCGTAGACCCGGGAATAGTGAACACTGAAGCTTTCTTT	CASSVDPGIVNTEAFF
many	TRBV6-1	TRBJ1-3	.	TGTGCCAGCAGGCAGGGGTCTGGAAACACCATATATTTT	CASRQGSGNTIYF
few	TRBV20-1	TRBJ1-1	.	TGCAGTGCTAGGGCCCACGAAAAGAACACTGAAGCTTTCTTT	CSARAHEKNTEAFF
.	TRBV9	TRBJ1-6	.	TGTGCCAGCAGCGTATCCGGCGGACCCCTCCACTTT	CASSVSGGPLHF
few	TRBV29-1	TRBJ1-2	.	TGCAGCGTTGAAGGCATCCCCCCGAGGTACACCTTC	CSVEGIPPRYTF
.	TRBV12-3/TRBV12-4	TRBJ2-4	.	TGTGCCAGCAGTCAAATAATAACAGCCAAAAACATTCAGTACTTC	CASSQIITAKNIQYF
many	TRBV7-3	TRBJ2-5	TRBD2	TGTGCCAGCAGCTTAAGGCTAGCGGACGGGGAGACCCAGTACTTC	CASSLRLADGETQYF
.	TRBV19	TRBJ2-1	TRBD1	TGTGCCAGTAGTGTAAAAGGGGGCATCTCCTACAATGAGCAGTTCTTC	CASSVKGGISYNEQFF
.	TRBV27	TRBJ1-1	.	TGTGCCAGCACCGCTCATCTCATGACAGGTAACACTGAAGCTTTCTTT	CASTAHLMTGNTEAFF
.	TRBV3-1	TRBJ2-2	TRBD2	TGTGCCAGCACCATCGGTAGCGGGAGAACCGGGGAGCTGTTTTTT	CASTIGSGRTGELFF
.	TRBV7-2	TRBJ1-2	TRBD1	TGTGCCAGCAGGGTCGGGACAGGGGGTGGCTACACCTTC	CASRVGTGGGYTF
many	TRBV20-1	TRBJ2-5	.	TGCAGTGCCTCCGATGGAGGAGAGACCCAGTACTTC	CSASDGGETQYF
.	TRBV11-2	TRBJ1-4	.	TGTGCCAGCAGCTTAGTACGGGGCCCTAATGAAAAACTGTTTTTT	CASSLVRGPNEKLFF
.	TRBV24-1	TRBJ2-3	TRBD1	TGTGCCACCAGTGACCCAGAGACAGGGAGCACAGATACGCAGTATTTT	CATSDPETGSTDTQYF
few	TRBV24-1	TRBJ2-2	.	TGTGCCACCAGTGGATGGACAGACACCGGGGAGCTGTTTTTT	CATSGWTDTGELFF
.	TRBV7-6	TRBJ2-2	TRBD2	TGTGCCAGCAGCTTAACCCCGGGACTAGGATACACCGGGGAGCTGTTTTTT	CASSLTPGLGYTGELFF
.	TRBV12-3/TRBV12-4	TRBJ2-6	.	TGTGCCAGCACGGGCGCAGACTCTGGGGCCAACGTCCTGACTTTC	CASTGADSGANVLTF
.	TRBV12-3/TRBV12-4	TRBJ2-7	.	TGTGCCAGCAGTCCCCTTCGTCTGACGGGAGCGTGGTACGAGCAGTACTTC	CASSPLRLTGAWYEQYF
many	TRBV27	TRBJ2-3	.	TGTGCCAGCAGTTTCTCGGGGGTGGAGGCAGATACGCAGTATTTT	CASSFSGVEADTQYF
.	TRBV4-3	TRBJ1-1	.	TGCGCCAGCAGCCCCAGGGCCACTGCCCAATGGAACACTGAAGCTTTCTTT	CASSPRATAQWNTEAFF
.	TRBV29-1	TRBJ1-1	.	TGCAGCGTGGTCGGTAGCAACACTGAAGCTTTCTTT	CSVVGSNTEAFF
few	TRBV12-3/TRBV12-4	TRBJ1-6	.	TGTGCCAGCACCGAGGCGAATTCACCCCTCCACTTT	CASTEANSPLHF